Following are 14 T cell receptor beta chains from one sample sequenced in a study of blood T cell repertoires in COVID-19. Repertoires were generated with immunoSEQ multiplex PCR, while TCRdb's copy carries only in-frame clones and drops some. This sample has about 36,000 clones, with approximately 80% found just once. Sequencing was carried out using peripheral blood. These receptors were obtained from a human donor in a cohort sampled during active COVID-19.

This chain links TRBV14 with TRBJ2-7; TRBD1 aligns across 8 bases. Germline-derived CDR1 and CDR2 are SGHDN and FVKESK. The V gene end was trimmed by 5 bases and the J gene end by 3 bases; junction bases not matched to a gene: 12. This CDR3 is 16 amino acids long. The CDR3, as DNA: TGTGCCAGCAGCAGAACTGCCCAGGGGGCGGGCTACGAGCAGTACTTC. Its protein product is CASSRTAQGAGYEQYF.

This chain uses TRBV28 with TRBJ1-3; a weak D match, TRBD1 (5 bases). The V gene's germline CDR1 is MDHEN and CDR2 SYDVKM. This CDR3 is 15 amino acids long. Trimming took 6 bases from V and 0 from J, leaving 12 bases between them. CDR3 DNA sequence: TGTGCCAGCAGCCGGAGGGGATTCTCTGGAAACACCATATATTTT. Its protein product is CASSRRGFSGNTIYF.

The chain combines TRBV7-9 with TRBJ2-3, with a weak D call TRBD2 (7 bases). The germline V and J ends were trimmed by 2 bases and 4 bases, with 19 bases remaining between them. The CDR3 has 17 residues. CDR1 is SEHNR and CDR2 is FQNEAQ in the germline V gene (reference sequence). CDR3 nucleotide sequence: TGTGCCAGCAGCTTATACCGGGGGGCACCCCAAGCAGATACGCAGTATTTT. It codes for CASSLYRGAPQADTQYF.

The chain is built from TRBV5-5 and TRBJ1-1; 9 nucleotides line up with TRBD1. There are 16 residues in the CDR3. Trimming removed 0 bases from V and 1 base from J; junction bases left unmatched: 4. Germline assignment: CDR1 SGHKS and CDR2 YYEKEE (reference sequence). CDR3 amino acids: CASSLGTGVSNTEAFF. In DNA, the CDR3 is TGTGCCAGCAGCTTGGGGACAGGGGTTTCGAACACTGAAGCTTTCTTT.

The CDR3 nucleotides read TGTGCCAGCAGCCCGGGGGATAGCAATCAGCCCCAGCATTTT. Amino acids: CASSPGDSNQPQHF. The chain carries TRBV5-6 and TRBJ1-5, with TRBD1 as a possible D gene (5 bases). Per the germline V gene, CDR1 is SGHDT and CDR2 is YYEEEE. The V end was cut by 4 bases, the J end by 0 bases, with 8 bases between. The CDR3 contains 14 residues.

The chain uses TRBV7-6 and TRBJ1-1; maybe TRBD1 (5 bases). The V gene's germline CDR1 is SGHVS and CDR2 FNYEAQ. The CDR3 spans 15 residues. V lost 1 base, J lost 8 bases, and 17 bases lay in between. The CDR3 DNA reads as TGTGCCAGCAGCTTAGAAGGTCGGGGGAAGGGCGAAGCTTTCTTT. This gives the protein CASSLEGRGKGEAFF.

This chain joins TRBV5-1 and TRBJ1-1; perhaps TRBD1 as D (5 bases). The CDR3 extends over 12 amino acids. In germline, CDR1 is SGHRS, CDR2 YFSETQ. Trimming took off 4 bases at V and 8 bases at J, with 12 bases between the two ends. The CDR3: CASSLEDREAFF. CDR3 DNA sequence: TGCGCCAGCAGCCTAGAAGACAGAGAAGCTTTCTTT.

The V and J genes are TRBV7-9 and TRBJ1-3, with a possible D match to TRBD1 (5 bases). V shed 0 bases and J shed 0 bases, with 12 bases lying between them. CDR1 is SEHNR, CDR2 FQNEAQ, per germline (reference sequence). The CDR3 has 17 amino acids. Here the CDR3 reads CASSLAIAGYSGNTIYF. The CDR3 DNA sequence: TGTGCCAGCAGCTTAGCAATTGCAGGGTACTCTGGAAACACCATATATTTT.

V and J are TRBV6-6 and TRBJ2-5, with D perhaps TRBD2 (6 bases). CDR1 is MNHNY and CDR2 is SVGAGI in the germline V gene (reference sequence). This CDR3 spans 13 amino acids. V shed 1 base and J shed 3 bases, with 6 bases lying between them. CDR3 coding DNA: TGTGCCAGCAGTTACTGGGGGGAAGAGACCCAGTACTTC. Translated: CASSYWGEETQYF.

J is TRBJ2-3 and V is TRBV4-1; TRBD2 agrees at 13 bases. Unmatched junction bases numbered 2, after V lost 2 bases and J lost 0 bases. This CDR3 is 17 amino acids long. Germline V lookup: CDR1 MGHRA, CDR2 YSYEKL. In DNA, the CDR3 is TGCGCCAGCAGCCAAACTAGCGGGGGGGCTAGCACAGATACGCAGTATTTT. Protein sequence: CASSQTSGGASTDTQYF.

CDR3 in amino acids: CASSPGTRGTGELFF. CDR3 nucleotides: TGTGCCAGCTCACCCGGGACAAGGGGAACCGGGGAGCTGTTTTTT. The V and J genes are TRBV18 and TRBJ2-2; D is perhaps TRBD1 (6 bases). This CDR3 has 15 amino acids. The V gene lost 3 bases and the J gene lost 5 bases, with 13 bases spanning the gap. CDR1 and CDR2 (germline): KGHSH, LQKENI.

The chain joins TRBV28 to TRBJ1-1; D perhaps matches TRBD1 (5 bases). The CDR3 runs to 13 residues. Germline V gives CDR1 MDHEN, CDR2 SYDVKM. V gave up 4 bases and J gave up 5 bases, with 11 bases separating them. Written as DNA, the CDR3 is TGTGCCAGCAGTTCAGGGTGGGGTACTGAAGCTTTCTTT. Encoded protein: CASSSGWGTEAFF.

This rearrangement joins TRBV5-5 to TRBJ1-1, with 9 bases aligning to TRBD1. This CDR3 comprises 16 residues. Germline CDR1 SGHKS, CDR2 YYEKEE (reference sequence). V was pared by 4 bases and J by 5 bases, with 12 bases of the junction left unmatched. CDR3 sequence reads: CASSAGTGIGGTEAFF. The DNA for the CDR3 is TGTGCCAGCAGCGCCGGGACAGGGATCGGAGGGACTGAAGCTTTCTTT.

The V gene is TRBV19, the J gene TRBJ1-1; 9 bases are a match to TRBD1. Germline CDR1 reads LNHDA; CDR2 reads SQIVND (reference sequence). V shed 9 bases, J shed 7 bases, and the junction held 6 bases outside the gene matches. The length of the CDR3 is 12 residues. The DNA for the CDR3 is TGTGCCAGAATCAGGGGACAGGGTGAAGCTTTCTTT. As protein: CARIRGQGEAFF.